This T cell receptor beta chain originates from a study of blood T cell repertoires in COVID-19. Study summary: PBMCs, B-cell-depleted T cells, or T cells were the source of the cDNA or gDNA that made up the material.

The CDR3 has 13 amino acids. Between the trimmed V and J ends, which lost 5 bases and 14 bases, there was a span of 16 bases. Germline V gives CDR1 SGHAT, CDR2 FQNNGV. Original analysis: From reference gene primer amplification, estimates of nucleated cell counts were derived. Sequencing was performed with immunoSEQ multiplex PCR; in TCRdb, only in-frame clones are kept and a portion is missing. The V and J calls and clone size were taken over from that table, and D and trimming were inferred from the DNA. The sample lists more than 75,000 clones, 70% to 90% seen once, with 4.8% in the top ten. Sequencing input: peripheral blood. The chain is built from TRBV11-2 and TRBJ1-6, with a tentative D call TRBD1 (6 bases). The sequence was obtained from an elderly woman with acute or convalescent COVID-19. CDR3 protein: CASSLGATATLHF. The CDR3 DNA reads as TGTGCCAGCAGCCTGGGGGCCACCGCGACCCTCCACTTT.